This T cell receptor beta chain was captured in a study of T-cell reconstitution after alpha-beta-depleted transplantation in children. General study findings and limits: Some patients' high day-60 TCRbeta diversity was attributed to recipient cells surviving conditioning. Fresh T-cell production supplied most of the T-cell counts and diversity seen one year after transplant. Where alpha-beta T cells came from about two months after transplant was reportedly several hundred expanded graft clones.

The CDR3 covers 15 residues. Germline V gives CDR1 SGDLS, CDR2 YYNGEE. The J segment lost 4 bases and the V segment lost 3 bases, leaving 5 bases of the junction unmatched. TCRbeta library preparation incorporated unique molecular identifiers. Using its own MiXCR run on the PCR reads, TCRdb lists one record per CDR3 protein. Here the sample spans 500,000 to 650,000 distinct CDR3 sequences, over 10% being singletons. This clonotype was counted a few times. Its target is unknown. The chain is built from TRBV9 and TRBJ2-7, with TRBD2 identical over 12 bases. This receptor was obtained from a male patient between 10 and 17 years old who had a stem cell transplant for acute myeloid leukemia, so the T cells may come from the graft donor. The sequenced sample was PBMCs, mostly from graft donor cells, obtained 360 days after TCRalphabeta/CD19-depleted stem cell transplant. The CDR3 region is CASSAGLAGLYEQYF. CDR3 coding DNA: TGTGCCAGCAGCGCCGGACTAGCGGGACTTTACGAGCAGTACTTC.